This T cell receptor beta chain was observed in a study of CD8+CD57+ T cells in acquired aplastic anemia (dated by TCRdb to 2016 to 2018). Background on the whole study: On average, sorted CD4+ and CD8+ cells yielded about 3 ug of extracted DNA, with a range of about 0.17 to 27.4 ug. For healthy donor samples, the average read count was about 9.9 million for CD4+ cells and around 12 million for CD8+ cells.

With regard to this clonotype: Its binding antigen is unknown. No much larger clone exists at a distance of one base, and base qualities are not known.

Genomic DNA served as template for TCR beta VDJ combination and CDR3 sequence profiling. An Illumina HiSeq 2000 was used for TCR repertoire sequencing. The original methods were these. Repertoires were assessed using TRBV/TRBJ rearrangement plots, CDR3 size and DJ length profiles, and Simpson's diversity index. The immunodominant clone was defined as the most abundant DNA sequence in deep sequencing data. CDR3 amino acid sequences were checked for sharing between subjects and were compared against published repertoires and the VDJdb database. In-frame beta chains were kept once TCRdb had trimmed the public reads at Q25 with fastp and called clones with MiXCR. Identical CDR3 proteins give one entry, which carries the most common genes and DNA. The V and J calls shown here were made by TCRdb, not taken from the authors' results. This sample gives tens of thousands of distinct CDR3 sequences in total; roughly three quarters of them show up just once. The top ten clones comprise roughly 22% of the sample.

TCR repertoires of sorted CD4+ and CD8+ blood T cells from severe aplastic anemia patients and healthy subjects were deep-sequenced in the study. Ficoll-Paque density gradient centrifugation was used to isolate peripheral blood mononuclear cells. Before DNA extraction, CD4+ and CD8+ T cells were sorted by FACS or by magnetic beads. Results and caveats for the whole study, not just this receptor: Patients and healthy controls showed no significant difference in CD8+ Simpson's diversity (P=0.060). About 30 CD8+ CDR3 sequences were found to be shared between patients and controls, but these sequences appeared to be highly expressed in patients and within the immunodominant clones of the patients.

Specimen: sorted CD4+, CD8+, or CD8+CD57+ T cells (not recorded which) from PBMCs. This TCR came from a human donor in good health, serving as a control.

The CDR3 has the sequence CASSLEVGRRQSALGETQYF. The nucleotide sequence is given as TGTGCCAGCAGCTTAGAAGTGGGACGGCGACAGTCGGCCCTAGGGGAGACCCAGTACTTC. The V gene is TRBV11-2 and the J gene is TRBJ2-5; the D segment might be TRBD1 or TRBD2, since each matches 5 bases. V is clipped by 0 bases and J by 5 bases, and the sequence between their germline boundaries is 28 bases long. The CDR3 covers 20 residues, taking in both the cysteine and the phenylalanine. Only the CDR3 DNA stays, 60 bases, in frame from base 1. The germline V gene specifies SGHAT as CDR1 and FQNNGV as CDR2.